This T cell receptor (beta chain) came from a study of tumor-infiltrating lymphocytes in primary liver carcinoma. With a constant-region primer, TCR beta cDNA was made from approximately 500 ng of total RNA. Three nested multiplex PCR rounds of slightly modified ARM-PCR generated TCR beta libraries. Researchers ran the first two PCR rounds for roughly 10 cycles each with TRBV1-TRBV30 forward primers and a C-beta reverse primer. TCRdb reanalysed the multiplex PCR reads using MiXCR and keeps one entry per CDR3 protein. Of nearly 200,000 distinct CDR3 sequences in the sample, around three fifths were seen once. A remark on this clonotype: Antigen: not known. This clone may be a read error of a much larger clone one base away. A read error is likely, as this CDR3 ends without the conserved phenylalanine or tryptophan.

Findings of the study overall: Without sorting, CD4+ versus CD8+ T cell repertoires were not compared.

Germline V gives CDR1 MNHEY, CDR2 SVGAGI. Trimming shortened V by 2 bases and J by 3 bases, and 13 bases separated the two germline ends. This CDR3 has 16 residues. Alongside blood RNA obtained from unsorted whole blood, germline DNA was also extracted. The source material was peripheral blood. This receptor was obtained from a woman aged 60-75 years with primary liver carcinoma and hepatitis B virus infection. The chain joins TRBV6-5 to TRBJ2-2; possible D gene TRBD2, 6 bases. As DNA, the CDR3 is TGTGCCAGCAGTTACCAACTAGCTCCCCACACCGGGGAGCTGTTTGTT. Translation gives CASSYQLAPHTGELFV.